Listed below are T cell receptor beta chains from one sample, sequenced in a study of shared clonotypes between healthy human individuals. The data were produced by immunoSEQ multiplex PCR, yet TCRdb's version contains in-frame clones alone and is incomplete. Found here are about 700,000 clones, about 74% of them singletons; the top ten hold around 1.6%. Sequenced input: memory CD4+ T cells sorted from blood. The receptors come from a woman aged 25-40 years in good health. The CDR3 runs from the conserved cysteine through the conserved F or W. D genes are given only for firm matches. A row's size may be missing; if present it is once, few, many or a size class.

>TRBJ2-2|TRBV9|few|NA
TGTGCCAGCAGCGTAGTACAGAGTAACACCGGGGAGCTGTTTTTT
CASSVVQSNTGELFF
>TRBJ1-5|TRBV6-1|NA|NA
TGTGCCAGCAGTGAATGGACTGGGGTTAATCAGCCCCAGCATTTT
CASSEWTGVNQPQHF
>TRBJ2-6|TRBV11-2|NA|NA
TGTGCCAGCAGCCACCTAGGCTCTGGGGCCAACGTCCTGACTTTC
CASSHLGSGANVLTF
>TRBJ2-7|TRBV18|NA|NA
TGTGCCAGCTCACCAGAGCCGAAGGAGCAGTACTTC
CASSPEPKEQYF
>TRBJ2-5|TRBV19|NA|TRBD1
TGTGCCAGTAGTATTTCAGGGGGCGCACCGGAGACCCAGTACTTC
CASSISGGAPETQYF
>TRBJ2-2|TRBV28|NA|NA
TGTGCCAGCAGTTTACCGGGGGCCGACCCCGGGGAGCTGTTTTTT
CASSLPGADPGELFF
>TRBJ2-3|TRBV6-1|NA|NA
TGTGCCAGCACCCTAAGCAGTCAGGATACGCAGTATTTT
CASTLSSQDTQYF
>TRBJ1-2|TRBV15|NA|TRBD1
TGTGCCACCAGTACCGGGACAGGGTCCCTGGGGCTCTATGGCTACACCTTC
CATSTGTGSLGLYGYTF
>TRBJ1-2|TRBV18|NA|NA
TGTGCCAGCTCGGGTATAGGTCAGGTCTACACCTTC
CASSGIGQVYTF
>TRBJ1-2|TRBV18|NA|NA
TGTGCCAGCTCACCACCGGGGGGGCCCACTAACTATGGCTACACCTTC
CASSPPGGPTNYGYTF
>TRBJ2-7|TRBV29-1|NA|NA
TGCAGCGCCTTACGGGGGAGCTCCTACGAGCAGTACTTC
CSALRGSSYEQYF
>TRBJ2-3|TRBV11-2|NA|TRBD2
TGTGCCAGCAGCCCGAGTCTAGCGGGAAGGGATACGCAGTATTTT
CASSPSLAGRDTQYF
>TRBJ1-1|TRBV29-1|few|NA
TGCAGCGTGGGGCAGAAGGGTTCGAACACTGAAGCTTTCTTT
CSVGQKGSNTEAFF
>TRBJ2-7|TRBV4-1|NA|NA
TGCGCCAGCAGCCAAGAAGGAATTGAGCGGGCAAGCGAGCAGTACTTC
CASSQEGIERASEQYF
>TRBJ1-1|TRBV7-9|NA|NA
TGTGCCAGCAGCCCAAGGGTGGTGACGGAAGCTTTCTTT
CASSPRVVTEAFF
>TRBJ2-7|TRBV27|NA|NA
TGTGCCAGCAGTTTATCGAGACTGACCTACGAGCAGTACTTC
CASSLSRLTYEQYF
>TRBJ1-1|TRBV2|NA|NA
TGTGCCAGCAGCTGGAGAAACACTGAAGCTTTCTTT
CASSWRNTEAFF
>TRBJ1-2|TRBV5-1|NA|NA
TGCGCCAGCAGCTTGGCCCTGGGCCCACTCTATGGCTACACCTTC
CASSLALGPLYGYTF
>TRBJ1-4|TRBV25-1|NA|NA
TGTGCCAGCAGTGACGCGAACTCGTACCCTGGTGAAAAACTGTTTTTT
CASSDANSYPGEKLFF
>TRBJ1-4|TRBV7-2|NA|NA
TGTGCCAGCAGCTTGAGCGACCTTAATGAAAAACTGTTTTTT
CASSLSDLNEKLFF
>TRBJ2-7|TRBV27|NA|TRBD2
TGTGCCAGCAGTTCGGGACTAGCGCCCTACGAGCAGTACTTC
CASSSGLAPYEQYF
>TRBJ1-3|TRBV6-1|NA|NA
TGTGCCAGCAGTGAATTTCGTGTACTCTCTGGAAACACCATATATTTT
CASSEFRVLSGNTIYF
>TRBJ2-7|TRBV7-8|NA|NA
TGTGCCAGCAGCTTAGAACGGGCAGGGGTCCCCTACGAGCAGTACTTC
CASSLERAGVPYEQYF
>TRBJ2-5|TRBV2|once|TRBD1
TGTGCCAGCACCAAAAGAAGGGGACAGGGGAGCTTGTTCTCGTACCAAGAGACCCAGTACTTC
CASTKRRGQGSLFSYQETQYF
>TRBJ2-1|TRBV9|NA|TRBD1
TGTGCCAGCAGCGTAGCAGGGGGGACAGGGGCTTCCTACAATGAGCAGTTCTTC
CASSVAGGTGASYNEQFF
>TRBJ2-7|TRBV27|NA|NA
TGTGCCAGCAATGCCTACGAGCAGTACTTC
CASNAYEQYF
>TRBJ1-1|TRBV5-1|few|NA
TGCGCCAGCAGCTCCAGGGAGAACACTGAAGCTTTCTTT
CASSSRENTEAFF
>TRBJ1-5|TRBV28|NA|TRBD1
TGTGCCAGCAGTATCCAGACAGGGTTCGCCCAGCATTTT
CASSIQTGFAQHF
>TRBJ1-1|TRBV6-6|NA|TRBD1
TGTGCCAGCAGAGCAACCACCGGGACAGGGCCAGAAGCTTTCTTT
CASRATTGTGPEAFF
>TRBJ2-7|TRBV28|NA|TRBD2
TGTGCCAGCAGTTTGACTAGCCGAACCTACGAGCAGTACTTC
CASSLTSRTYEQYF
>TRBJ2-2|TRBV28|NA|NA
TGTGCCAGCAGTTTGACAGCCTCCGGGGAGCTGTTTTTT
CASSLTASGELFF
>TRBJ2-1|TRBV27|NA|TRBD2
TGTGCCAGCAGTTTAGGTGCGGGAGTGAGGGATGAGCAGTTCTTC
CASSLGAGVRDEQFF
>TRBJ2-7|TRBV12-5|NA|TRBD2
TGTGCTAGTGCTCCTCGCGGGAGCCTCTACGAGCAGTACTTC
CASAPRGSLYEQYF
>TRBJ2-5|TRBV9|NA|TRBD2
TGTGCCAGCAGCCCGGGGGTGAGGAGCGGGGCTAGGGGAGAGACCCAGTACTTC
CASSPGVRSGARGETQYF
>TRBJ1-1|TRBV19|few|NA
TGTGCCAGTAGTATGAGGGCCCTCGGGTCTGAAGCTTTCTTT
CASSMRALGSEAFF
>TRBJ1-1|TRBV19|NA|TRBD1
TGTGCCAGTACTCGACAGGGGATGAACACTGAAGCTTTCTTT
CASTRQGMNTEAFF
>TRBJ1-3|TRBV19|NA|TRBD1
TGTGCCAGCGACAGGGGGCCAGGAAACACCATATATTTT
CASDRGPGNTIYF
>TRBJ2-3|TRBV7-2|NA|NA
TGTGCCAGCAGCTTAGGTCGGGGAGCAGATACGCAGTATTTT
CASSLGRGADTQYF
>TRBJ1-2|TRBV7-9|NA|TRBD1
TGTGCCAGCAGCTCGGGACAGGGCGTCGGCTATGGCTACACCTTC
CASSSGQGVGYGYTF
>TRBJ1-2|TRBV6-5|NA|TRBD1
TGTGCCAGCAGCCGGGATGGGACAGGGAGAAGCTACACCTTC
CASSRDGTGRSYTF
>TRBJ1-1|TRBV7-8|NA|TRBD1
TGTGCCAGCAGCTCTCCACAGGGGTTGAACACTGAAGCTTTCTTT
CASSSPQGLNTEAFF
>TRBJ2-7|TRBV7-9|NA|TRBD2
TGTGCCAGCAGCCTAGGGACTAGCGGGAGGGGGGAATCCTACGAGCAGTACTTC
CASSLGTSGRGESYEQYF
>TRBJ1-1|TRBV5-1|NA|TRBD1
TGCGCCAGCAGCTCTGGAGGGGGCGGCACTGAAGCTTTCTTT
CASSSGGGGTEAFF